One and the same sample provided the 26 T cell receptor beta chains below, sequenced in a study of cytomegalovirus exposure and HLA in healthy donors. The data were produced by immunoSEQ multiplex PCR, yet TCRdb's version contains in-frame clones alone and is incomplete. Of more than 95,000 clones listed, approximately 88% are singletons. The sequenced sample consisted of PBMCs. The receptors were sampled from a woman aged 18 to 35 in good health and CMV-seronegative.

The rearrangement links TRBV2 to TRBJ2-7, with D hard to call. V lost 7 bases and J 1 base, leaving 11 bases between the germline ends. This CDR3 contains 13 residues. Looked up from germline, CDR1 is SNHLY and CDR2 is FYNNEI. CDR3 sequence: CASKEAYSYEQYF. DNA for the CDR3: TGTGCCAGCAAGGAAGCTTATTCCTACGAGCAGTACTTC. The full variable domain, with the rest looked up from reference TRBV2 and TRBJ2-7, is EPEVTQTPSHQVTQMGQEVILRCVPISNHLYFYWYRQILGQKVEFLVSFYNNEISEKSEIFDDQFSVERPDGSNFTLKIRSTKLEDSAMYFCASKEAYSYEQYFGPGTRLTVT.

The chain joins TRBV30 to TRBJ2-6, with D hard to call. Germline CDR1 and CDR2: GTSNPN and SVGIG (reference sequence). Trimming left V 0 bases short and J 1 base short, with 7 bases between. This CDR3 comprises 15 residues. The CDR3 reads CAWSVSGSGANVLTF. The DNA for the CDR3 is TGTGCCTGGAGTGTATCCGGGTCTGGGGCCAACGTCCTGACTTTC.

The sample holds a few counts of this clone. The CDR3 DNA follows: TGCGCCAGCAGCTACCACGACAGCTACTATGAAGCTTTCTTT. It codes for CASSYHDSYYEAFF. The J gene is TRBJ1-1, the V gene TRBV5-1; possibly TRBD1 for D (5 bases). CDR1 SGHRS and CDR2 YFSETQ come from the germline V gene. The ends were cut back, 3 bases at V and 7 bases at J, with 16 bases in the middle. The CDR3 is 14 residues long.

V gene TRBV11-3 combines with J gene TRBJ2-7, with 7 bases that match TRBD1. There are 14 residues in the CDR3. Germline V lookup: CDR1 SGHNT, CDR2 YENEEA. V lost 5 bases to trimming and J lost 4 bases; unmatched junction nucleotides: 8. CDR3 in amino acids: CASSPRDSRYEQYF. CDR3 DNA: TGTGCCAGCAGCCCTCGGGACAGTCGGTACGAGCAGTACTTC.

The rearrangement links TRBV4-1 to TRBJ1-3, with D possibly matching TRBD1 (5 bases). V was clipped by 1 base and J by 2 bases, with 15 bases between them. CDR1 MGHRA and CDR2 YSYEKL come from the germline V gene. This CDR3 contains 17 residues. The CDR3 DNA sequence: TGCGCCAGCAGCCAAGTGGTACGGGGACTGGCTGGAAACACCATATATTTT. Its protein is CASSQVVRGLAGNTIYF.

This chain uses TRBV13 with TRBJ2-7; D is possibly TRBD1 (6 bases). V shed 5 bases and J shed 4 bases, with 15 bases lying between them. Germline V gene sequence: CDR1 PRHDT, CDR2 FYEKMQ (reference sequence). This CDR3 is built from 14 residues. This chain's CDR3 is CASSGSDRSYEQYF. CDR3 coding DNA: TGTGCCAGCAGCGGATCCGACAGGTCGTACGAGCAGTACTTC.

This chain joins TRBV13 and TRBJ2-3; TRBD2 aligns across 11 bases. The junction had 10 bases not matched to a gene; V was cut back by 6 bases and J by 5 bases. Germline loops: CDR1 PRHDT, CDR2 FYEKMQ (reference sequence). The CDR3 has 16 residues. CDR3 coding DNA: TGTGCCAGCAGTTTGTCGACTAGCGGGAAAAGAGATACGCAGTATTTT. Its translation: CASSLSTSGKRDTQYF.

V usage is TRBV23-1 and J usage is TRBJ2-2; 8 bases match TRBD1. TRBV23-1 is treated as an ORF (open reading frame) with a function not yet certain. V trimming: 8 bases; J trimming: 0 bases; junction bases outside the gene matches: 2. The CDR3 has 14 amino acids. The CDR3 DNA reads as TGCGCCAGCCAGACAGGGGCGAACACCGGGGAGCTGTTTTTT. Amino acids: CASQTGANTGELFF.

The chain combines TRBV29-1 with TRBJ1-1; tentative D call: TRBD1 (5 bases). CDR3 size: 13 residues. V shed 3 bases and J shed 4 bases, with 12 bases lying between them. Germline-derived CDR1 and CDR2 are SQVTM and ANQGSEA. The CDR3 DNA follows: TGCAGCGTTGATAGGGGAGGAAGCACTGAAGCTTTCTTT. It translates to CSVDRGGSTEAFF.

The chain uses TRBV11-3 and TRBJ2-7; D uncertain. The V gene's germline CDR1 is SGHNT and CDR2 YENEEA. CDR3 length: 14 residues. V was clipped by 8 bases and J by 2 bases, with 16 bases between them. As DNA, the CDR3 is TGTGCCAGCTCACCCCCGGGTCTAACCTACGAGCAGTACTTC. Residues: CASSPPGLTYEQYF.

The chain employs TRBV28 and TRBJ2-7, with a weak D call TRBD2 (7 bases). Germline CDR1 MDHEN, CDR2 SYDVKM. The germline V and J ends were trimmed by 8 bases and 2 bases, with 22 bases remaining between them. This CDR3 contains 16 residues. The DNA of the CDR3 is TGTGCCAGCTGTGGGGGAGGGGGGCGCTCAGCCTACGAGCAGTACTTC. It translates to CASCGGGGRSAYEQYF.

This sequence joins TRBV28 and TRBJ2-7; 9 positions agree with TRBD2. CDR1 and CDR2 from the germline V gene are MDHEN and SYDVKM. This CDR3 is built from 15 residues. Trimming removed 2 bases from V and 3 bases from J; junction bases left unmatched: 5. CDR3 sequence (DNA): TGTGCCAGCAGTTTAGCGGGAGGGACCTTCTACGAGCAGTACTTC. Amino acids: CASSLAGGTFYEQYF.

The chain couples TRBV11-1 to TRBJ2-7; unclear D gene. The CDR3 contains 12 residues. Germline CDR1 reads SGHAT; CDR2 reads FQDESV (reference sequence). Trimming removed 0 bases at V and 7 bases at J, with 7 bases between. The CDR3 DNA sequence: TGTGCCAGCAGCTTAGCCTCGGGTGAGCAGTACTTC. Amino acids: CASSLASGEQYF.

This clone was found once. This sequence joins TRBV9 and TRBJ1-2, with 7 bases aligning to TRBD1. J was trimmed by 5 bases and V by 0 bases; bases with no gene match: 7. The germline V gene encodes CDR1 SGDLS and CDR2 YYNGEE. This CDR3 is built from 15 residues. Here the CDR3 reads CASSVAGTARYGYTF. The CDR3 nucleotides are TGTGCCAGCAGCGTAGCGGGGACAGCCCGATATGGCTACACCTTC.

Only one count was recorded for this clone. The J gene is TRBJ1-2, the V gene TRBV5-6, with 10 positions matching TRBD1. The germline V gene encodes CDR1 SGHDT and CDR2 YYEEEE. The CDR3 spans 15 residues. V dropped 6 bases and J dropped 3; count of bases not matched to a gene: 8. The DNA for the CDR3 is TGTGCCAGCACCTCGGGGACAGGGGTTGACTATGGCTACACCTTC. Its protein product is CASTSGTGVDYGYTF. Full variable domain (missing parts from reference TRBV5-6 and TRBJ1-2): DAGVTQSPTHLIKTRGQQVTLRCSPKSGHDTVSWYQQALGQGPQFIFQYYEEEERQRGNFPDRFSGHQFPNYSSELNVNALLLGDSALYLCASTSGTGVDYGYTFGSGTRLTVV.

In the case of this clone: Other DNA variants within this sample encode the same CDR3. This chain joins TRBV2 and TRBJ2-4; D uncertain. Germline V gives CDR1 SNHLY, CDR2 FYNNEI. V was clipped by 3 bases and J by 0 bases, with 9 bases between them. The length of the CDR3 is 15 residues. CDR3 sequence: CASSDGGLAKNIQYF. The CDR3 region has the DNA TGTGCCAGCAGTGATGGCGGATTAGCCAAAAACATTCAGTACTTC.

The chain combines TRBV6-1 with TRBJ2-2; 11 bases fit TRBD2. The V and J ends lost 5 bases and 5 bases, in that order; junction bases with no gene match: 4. The CDR3 spans 15 residues. Germline V CDR1 and CDR2: MNHNS, SASEGT. The CDR3 here is CASSPRLAGTGELFF. The CDR3 DNA follows: TGTGCCAGCAGTCCCCGACTAGCGGGAACCGGGGAGCTGTTTTTT.

The table lists this clone with a count of one. This chain links TRBV25-1 with TRBJ1-1, with D possibly being TRBD1 (5 bases). Germline V gene sequence: CDR1 MGHDK, CDR2 SYGVNS. V gave up 0 bases and J gave up 1 base, with 12 bases separating them. The CDR3 extends over 16 amino acids. The CDR3 DNA reads TGTGCCAGCAGTGAATATCCCGGGGGATGGAACACTGAAGCTTTCTTT. It codes for CASSEYPGGWNTEAFF.

The chain recombines TRBV5-1 with TRBJ2-1; 9 nucleotides match TRBD2. J gave up 8 bases and V 2 bases, and 11 bases lay outside the gene matches. The V gene's germline CDR1 is SGHRS and CDR2 YFSETQ. This CDR3 has 16 residues. Here the CDR3 DNA reads TGCGCCAGCAGCTTTGTTAGCGGGAGTGGTTCCCATGAGCAGTTCTTC. Amino acids: CASSFVSGSGSHEQFF. The full variable domain, with the rest looked up from reference TRBV5-1 and TRBJ2-1, is KAGVTQTPRYLIKTRGQQVTLSCSPISGHRSVSWYQQTPGQGLQFLFEYFSETQRNKGNFPGRFSGRQFSNSRSEMNVSTLELGDSALYLCASSFVSGSGSHEQFFGPGTRLTVL.

V usage is TRBV28 and J usage is TRBJ2-2; TRBD2 matches 8 bases. The CDR3 extends over 14 amino acids. J was trimmed by 5 bases and V by 4 bases; bases with no gene match: 3. Germline loops: CDR1 MDHEN, CDR2 SYDVKM. The CDR3 nucleotides are TGTGCCAGCAGTTCGACGGGAGGGACCGGGGAGCTGTTTTTT. Translating it yields CASSSTGGTGELFF. Looking up the rest from reference TRBV28 and TRBJ2-2 gives the full variable domain: DVKVTQSSRYLVKRTGEKVFLECVQDMDHENMFWYRQDPGLGLRLIYFSYDVKMKEKGDIPEGYSVSREKKERFSLILESASTNQTSMYLCASSSTGGTGELFFGEGSRLTVL.

V and J are TRBV11-2 and TRBJ1-1; D possibly corresponds to TRBD1 (5 bases). From germline, CDR1 is SGHAT and CDR2 FQNNGV. CDR3 length: 14 residues. The V end was cut by 7 bases, the J end by 1 base, with 13 bases between. The DNA for the CDR3 is TGTGCCAGCACCCTAGAAAGGGGGAACACTGAAGCTTTCTTT. Protein: CASTLERGNTEAFF.

The chain employs TRBV11-3 and TRBJ2-7; possibly TRBD1 for D (6 bases). Per the germline V gene, CDR1 is SGHNT and CDR2 is YENEEA. The CDR3 sequence is 16 residues long. The V end lost 3 bases, the J end lost 1 base, and 16 bases lay between the germline ends. CDR3 in DNA: TGTGCCAGCAGCTTTTATAGCAGGGGAGCATCCTACGAGCAGTACTTC. Translating gives CASSFYSRGASYEQYF. Drawing the rest from reference TRBV11-3 and TRBJ2-7, the complete variable domain is EAGVVQSPRYKIIEKKQPVAFWCNPISGHNTLYWYLQNLGQGPELLIRYENEEAVDDSQLPKDRFSAERLKGVDSTLKIQPAELGDSAVYLCASSFYSRGASYEQYFGPGTRLTVT.

This clone has just a few counts. This chain joins TRBV30 and TRBJ1-4; TRBD1 matches at 11 bases. Germline lookup yields CDR1 GTSNPN and CDR2 SVGIG (reference sequence). This CDR3 spans 17 amino acids. J gave up 4 bases and V 4 bases, and 11 bases lay outside the gene matches. CDR3 DNA sequence: TGTGCCTGGACCGGGACAGGGGGGGGTGCGGATAATGAAAAACTGTTTTTT. It yields the protein CAWTGTGGGADNEKLFF.

This chain connects TRBV29-1 to TRBJ2-1; 7 nucleotides align to TRBD2. The CDR3 consists of 13 residues. V shed 3 bases, J shed 6 bases, and the junction held 5 bases outside the gene matches. Per germline, CDR1 SQVTM and CDR2 ANQGSEA. The CDR3, as DNA: TGCAGCGTTGAGAGTGTAGCGGGCAATGAGCAGTTCTTC. It is translated as CSVESVAGNEQFF.

The chain joins TRBV11-2 to TRBJ2-7; D unclear. Per germline, CDR1 SGHAT and CDR2 FQNNGV. V dropped 5 bases and J dropped 2 bases, with 13 bases sitting between them. There are 14 residues in the CDR3. The CDR3 DNA sequence: TGTGCCAGCAGCCAATTCGGCGGCCCCTACGAGCAGTACTTC. Its protein is CASSQFGGPYEQYF.

V and J are TRBV29-1 and TRBJ1-1; D unresolved. V dropped 4 bases and J dropped 1 base, with 7 bases sitting between them. CDR1 and CDR2 (germline): SQVTM, ANQGSEA. The CDR3 has 12 amino acids. Here the CDR3 DNA reads TGCAGCGTTGCCCTAGGGAACACTGAAGCTTTCTTT. As protein: CSVALGNTEAFF.